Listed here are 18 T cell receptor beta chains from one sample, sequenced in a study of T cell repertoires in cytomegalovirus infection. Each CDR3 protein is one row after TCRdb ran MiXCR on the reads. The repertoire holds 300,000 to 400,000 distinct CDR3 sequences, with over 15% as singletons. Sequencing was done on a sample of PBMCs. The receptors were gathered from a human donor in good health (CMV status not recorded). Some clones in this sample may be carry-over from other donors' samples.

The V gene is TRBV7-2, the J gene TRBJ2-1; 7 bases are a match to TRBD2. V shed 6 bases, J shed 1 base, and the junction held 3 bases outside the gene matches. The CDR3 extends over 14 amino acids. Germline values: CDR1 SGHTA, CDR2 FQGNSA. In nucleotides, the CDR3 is TGTGCCAGCAGGGGGGGGGGGTCCTACAATGAGCAGTTCTTC. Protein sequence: CASRGGGSYNEQFF.

As DNA, the CDR3 is TGCGCCAGCAGCCCCCGGGGACAGGGTACCTACGAGCAGTACTTC. Protein product: CASSPRGQGTYEQYF. The chain is built from TRBV4-3 and TRBJ2-7, with TRBD1 identical over 9 bases. CDR1 and CDR2 (germline): LGHNA, YSLEER. CDR3 length: 15 residues. The ends lost 4 bases at V and 2 bases at J; junction bases unmatched: 6.

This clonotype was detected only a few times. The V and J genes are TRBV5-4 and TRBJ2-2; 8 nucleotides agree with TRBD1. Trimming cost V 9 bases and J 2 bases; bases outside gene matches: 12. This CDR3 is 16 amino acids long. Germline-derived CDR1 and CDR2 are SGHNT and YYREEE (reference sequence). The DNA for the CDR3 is TGTGCCACCTCCGAGCCCGGGACAGGCAACACCGGGGAGCTGTTTTTT. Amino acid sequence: CATSEPGTGNTGELFF.

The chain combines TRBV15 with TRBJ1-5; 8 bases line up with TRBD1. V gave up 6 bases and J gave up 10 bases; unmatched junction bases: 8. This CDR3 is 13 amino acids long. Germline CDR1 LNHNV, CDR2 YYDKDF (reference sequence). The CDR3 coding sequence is TGTGCCACCAGACTGGACAGGGATGAACCCCAGCATTTT. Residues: CATRLDRDEPQHF.

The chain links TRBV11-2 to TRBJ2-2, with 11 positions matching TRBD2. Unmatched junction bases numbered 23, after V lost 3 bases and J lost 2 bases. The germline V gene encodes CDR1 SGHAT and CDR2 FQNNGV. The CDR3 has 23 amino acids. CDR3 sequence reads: CASSFPRGGHRAGTSGNTGELFF. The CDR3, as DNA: TGTGCCAGCAGCTTCCCTAGGGGGGGGCACAGGGCCGGGACTAGCGGCAACACCGGGGAGCTGTTTTTT. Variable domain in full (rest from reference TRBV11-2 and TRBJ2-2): EAGVAQSPRYKIIEKRQSVAFWCNPISGHATLYWYQQILGQGPKLLIQFQNNGVVDDSQLPKDRFSAERLKGVDSTLKIQPAKLEDSAVYLCASSFPRGGHRAGTSGNTGELFFGEGSRLTVL.

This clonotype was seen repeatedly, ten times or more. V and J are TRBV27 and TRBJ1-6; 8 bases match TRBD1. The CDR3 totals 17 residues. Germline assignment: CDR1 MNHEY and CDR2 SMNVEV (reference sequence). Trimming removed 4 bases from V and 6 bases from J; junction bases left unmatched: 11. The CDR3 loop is CASSSSSGTGPNSPLHF. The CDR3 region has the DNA TGTGCCAGCAGTTCCTCTTCCGGGACAGGACCTAATTCACCCCTCCACTTT.

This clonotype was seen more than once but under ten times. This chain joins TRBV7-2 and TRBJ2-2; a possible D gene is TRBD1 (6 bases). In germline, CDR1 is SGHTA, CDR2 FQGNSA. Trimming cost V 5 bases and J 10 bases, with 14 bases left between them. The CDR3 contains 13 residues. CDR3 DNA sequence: TGTGCCAGCAGCCTAAGACAGGCAGCGGAGCTGTTTTTT. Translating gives CASSLRQAAELFF.

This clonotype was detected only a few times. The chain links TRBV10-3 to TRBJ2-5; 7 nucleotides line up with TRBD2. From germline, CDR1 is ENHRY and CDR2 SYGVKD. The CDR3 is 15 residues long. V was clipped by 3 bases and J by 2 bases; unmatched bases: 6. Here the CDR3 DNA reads TGTGCCATCAGTGAAAAGGCTAGCGGACAAGAGACCCAGTACTTC. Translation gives CAISEKASGQETQYF.

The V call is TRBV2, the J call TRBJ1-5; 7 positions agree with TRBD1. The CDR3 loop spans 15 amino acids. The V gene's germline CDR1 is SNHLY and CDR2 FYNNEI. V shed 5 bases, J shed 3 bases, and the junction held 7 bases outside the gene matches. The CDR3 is CASSPRDSFNQPQHF. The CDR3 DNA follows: TGTGCCAGCAGTCCGCGGGACAGCTTCAATCAGCCCCAGCATTTT.

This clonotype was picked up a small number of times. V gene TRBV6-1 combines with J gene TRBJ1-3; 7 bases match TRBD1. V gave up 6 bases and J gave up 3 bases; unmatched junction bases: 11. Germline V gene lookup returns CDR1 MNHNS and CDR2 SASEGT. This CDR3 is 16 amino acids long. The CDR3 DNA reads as TGTGCCAGCAGCCCCCAGACAGGGTATGGTGGAAACACCATATATTTT. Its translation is CASSPQTGYGGNTIYF.

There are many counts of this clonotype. The CDR3 nucleotides are TGTGCCAGTAGTACCCTAGACCATCAAGAGACCCAGTACTTC. It encodes CASSTLDHQETQYF. The chain joins TRBV19 to TRBJ2-5; D not certain. The CDR3 contains 14 residues. V shed 4 bases and J shed 2 bases, with 11 bases lying between them. Germline values: CDR1 LNHDA, CDR2 SQIVND (reference sequence). Drawing the rest from reference TRBV19 and TRBJ2-5, the complete variable domain is DGGITQSPKYLFRKEGQNVTLSCEQNLNHDAMYWYRQDPGQGLRLIYYSQIVNDFQKGDIAEGYSVSREKKESFPLTVTSAQKNPTAFYLCASSTLDHQETQYFGPGTRLLVL.

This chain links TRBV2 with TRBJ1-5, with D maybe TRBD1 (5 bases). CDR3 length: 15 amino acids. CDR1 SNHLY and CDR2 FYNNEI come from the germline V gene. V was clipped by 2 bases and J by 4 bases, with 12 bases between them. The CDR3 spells CASSENQGQNQPQHF. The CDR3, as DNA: TGTGCCAGCAGTGAAAACCAGGGTCAGAATCAGCCCCAGCATTTT. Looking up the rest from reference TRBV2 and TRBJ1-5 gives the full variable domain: EPEVTQTPSHQVTQMGQEVILRCVPISNHLYFYWYRQILGQKVEFLVSFYNNEISEKSEIFDDQFSVERPDGSNFTLKIRSTKLEDSAMYFCASSENQGQNQPQHFGDGTRLSIL.

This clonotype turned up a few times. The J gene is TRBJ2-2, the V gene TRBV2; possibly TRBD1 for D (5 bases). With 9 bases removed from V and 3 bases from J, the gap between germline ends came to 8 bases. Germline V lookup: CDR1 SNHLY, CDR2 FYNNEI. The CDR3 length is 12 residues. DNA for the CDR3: TGTGCCAGAGGGGAATACACCGGGGAGCTGTTTTTT. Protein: CARGEYTGELFF.

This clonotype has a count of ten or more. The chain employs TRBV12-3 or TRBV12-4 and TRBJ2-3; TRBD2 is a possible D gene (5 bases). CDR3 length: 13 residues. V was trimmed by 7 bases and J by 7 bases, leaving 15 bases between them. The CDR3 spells CASTPPGSNTQYF. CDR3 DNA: TGTGCCAGCACTCCCCCGGGGTCGAATACGCAGTATTTT.

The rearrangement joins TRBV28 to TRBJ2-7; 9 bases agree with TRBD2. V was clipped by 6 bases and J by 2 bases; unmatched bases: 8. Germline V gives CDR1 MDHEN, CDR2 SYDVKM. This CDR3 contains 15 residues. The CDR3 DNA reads TGTGCCAGCAGATCAAGCGGGGGGAATCCCTACGAGCAGTACTTC. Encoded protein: CASRSSGGNPYEQYF.

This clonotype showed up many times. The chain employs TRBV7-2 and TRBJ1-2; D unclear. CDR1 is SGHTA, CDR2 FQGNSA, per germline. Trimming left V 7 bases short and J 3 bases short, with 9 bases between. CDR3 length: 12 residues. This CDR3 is CASTTGDYGYTF. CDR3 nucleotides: TGTGCCAGCACCACCGGGGACTATGGCTACACCTTC. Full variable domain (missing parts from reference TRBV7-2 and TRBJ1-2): GAGVSQSPSNKVTEKGKDVELRCDPISGHTALYWYRQSLGQGLEFLIYFQGNSAPDKSGLPSDRFSAERTGGSVSTLTIQRTQQEDSAVYLCASTTGDYGYTFGSGTRLTVV.

The CDR3 protein is CATVHTNTEAFF. The CDR3 DNA sequence: TGTGCCACCGTCCATACGAACACTGAAGCTTTCTTT. The J gene is TRBJ1-1, the V gene TRBV10-3; no definite D call. Germline CDR1 ENHRY, CDR2 SYGVKD. This CDR3 contains 12 residues. V was shortened by 10 bases and J by 1 base, with 10 bases between the two germline ends.

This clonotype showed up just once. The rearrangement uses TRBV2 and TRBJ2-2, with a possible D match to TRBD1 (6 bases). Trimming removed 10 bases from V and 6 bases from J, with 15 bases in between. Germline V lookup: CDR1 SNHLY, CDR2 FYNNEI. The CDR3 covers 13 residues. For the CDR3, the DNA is TGTGCCAACACTGACAGGAGCCCCGGGGAGCTGTTTTTT. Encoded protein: CANTDRSPGELFF.